One sample yielded the 6 T cell receptor beta chains listed below, sequenced in a study of beta chain features in type 1 diabetes. Reverse transcription of all isolated RNA meant that expressed TCRB transcripts were sequenced. The table came from immunoSEQ multiplex PCR; TCRdb's copy has only in-frame clones and leaves some out. The sample lists 150,000 to 200,000 clones; roughly 60% were seen once. General study results and limits: For Type 1 diabetes patients, all four CD4+ subsets carried TCRB CDR3s that were moderately but significantly shorter.

These receptors' antigens are unknown. The sequencing input was naive CD4+ T cells from blood. These receptor sequences come from a man aged 25 to 45 with type 1 diabetes.

The rearrangement joins TRBV28 to TRBJ2-6; D not resolved. V dropped 6 bases and J dropped 4 bases, with 7 bases sitting between them. Looked up from germline, CDR1 is MDHEN and CDR2 is SYDVKM. The CDR3 runs 13 residues. CDR3 sequence: CASSLGGANVLTF. In DNA form, the CDR3 reads TGTGCCAGCAGCCTCGGAGGGGCCAACGTCCTGACTTTC.

The J gene is TRBJ2-7, the V gene TRBV7-2; D is undetermined. This CDR3 is built from 15 residues. The germline V and J ends were trimmed by 2 bases and 1 base, with 12 bases remaining between them. CDR1 is SGHTA, CDR2 FQGNSA, per germline. The CDR3 reads CASSLTHLGSYEQYF. For the CDR3, the DNA is TGTGCCAGCAGCTTAACCCATTTAGGATCCTACGAGCAGTACTTC.

This chain joins TRBV14 and TRBJ2-3; 7 nucleotides agree with TRBD1. Germline CDR1 and CDR2: SGHDN and FVKESK. The junction had 7 bases not matched to a gene; V was cut back by 1 base and J by 12 bases. The CDR3 has 13 amino acids. The CDR3 reads CASSQGTGTVQYF. CDR3 sequence (DNA): TGTGCCAGCAGCCAAGGGACCGGGACAGTACAGTATTTT.

V and J are TRBV30 and TRBJ1-3; no definite D call. The CDR3 loop spans 13 amino acids. Germline CDR1 is GTSNPN and CDR2 is SVGIG (reference sequence). CDR3 loop: CACDGSSGNTIYF. CDR3 bases: TGTGCATGCGACGGCAGCTCTGGAAACACCATATATTTT.

The V gene is TRBV29-1, the J gene TRBJ1-5, with a weak D call TRBD1 (6 bases). The CDR3 has 14 amino acids. Trimming stripped 6 bases from V and 5 bases from J, with 17 bases between. Per germline, CDR1 SQVTM and CDR2 ANQGSEA. DNA for the CDR3: TGCAGCGTAAGAGCAGGGGCTCCGGATCAGCCCCAGCATTTT. Translated, it gives CSVRAGAPDQPQHF.

This chain joins TRBV13 and TRBJ2-7; possibly TRBD1 or TRBD2 for D (5 bases each). CDR1 is PRHDT, CDR2 FYEKMQ, per germline (reference sequence). V was shortened by 0 bases and J by 2 bases, with 11 bases between the two germline ends. The CDR3 is made up of 15 amino acids. The chain's CDR3 is CASSLGGRYTYEQYF. In DNA, the CDR3 is TGTGCCAGCAGCTTAGGGGGACGGTATACCTACGAGCAGTACTTC.